This T cell receptor (beta chain) came from a study of cytomegalovirus exposure and HLA in healthy donors. This clone was seen a handful of times. Antigen: not known. The study, taken as a whole, reports: As a later analysis revealed, most CMV-associated TCR beta chains appeared HLA-restricted.

PCR involved 60 Vbeta and 13 Jbeta primers. Measured with immunoSEQ multiplex PCR; TCRdb has only the in-frame clones, and not every one. This sample has about 120,000 clones, with approximately 74% found just once. This sequence originates from a male donor in good health and CMV-seronegative. Material for sequencing was PBMCs.

The CDR3 nucleotides read TGTGCCAGCAGCATATACGGGGGGGTGAATGAGCAGTTCTTC. Amino acids: CASSIYGGVNEQFF. The chain uses TRBV7-6 and TRBJ2-1, with 8 bases fitting TRBD2. CDR1 is SGHVS, CDR2 FNYEAQ, per germline. Unmatched junction bases numbered 7, after V lost 5 bases and J lost 7 bases. This CDR3 region has 14 residues. Filled out from reference TRBV7-6 and TRBJ2-1, the complete variable domain reads GAGVSQSPRYKVTKRGQDVALRCDPISGHVSLYWYRQALGQGPEFLTYFNYEAQQDKSGLPNDRFSAERPEGSISTLTIQRTEQRDSAMYRCASSIYGGVNEQFFGPGTRLTVL.